This TCR beta chain is from a study of T cell repertoires in cytomegalovirus infection. Overall study context: Recently identified HLA-C-restricted CMV epitopes were used, and well-studied HLA-B-restricted CMV epitopes were used as well.

Overall study results and limits: The study found HLA-C-restricted CMV-specific TCR beta clonotypes dominating the ex vivo response.

CDR3 size: 14 residues. Per the germline V gene, CDR1 is LGHDT and CDR2 is YNNKEL (reference sequence). Between the trimmed V and J ends, which lost 0 bases and 0 bases, there was a span of 5 bases. TCRdb re-called the reads with MiXCR, one entry per CDR3 protein. The repertoire consists of a few hundred thousand distinct CDR3 sequences, with 35% to 50% occurring once and the leading ten covering 48%. Comment on this clonotype: Its antigen is unknown.

The sequenced sample was cultured PBMCs, obtained from culture after CMV antigen stimulation. The receptor's source is a human donor in good health (CMV status not recorded). Some clones in this sample may be carry-over from other donors' samples. This chain joins TRBV3-1 and TRBJ1-2; D ambiguous. The CDR3 nucleotides read TGTGCCAGCAGCCAAGATCCAGCTAACTATGGCTACACCTTC. It specifies CASSQDPANYGYTF.